These 24 T cell receptor beta chains share one sample of origin, sequenced in a study of spatial heterogeneity in lung cancer (dated by TCRdb to the late 2010s). Library method: 5' RACE. The run used a NextSeq 500. TCRdb reworked the public reads: Q25 trimming with fastp, MiXCR clone assembly, productive beta chains retained. A single entry per CDR3 protein holds the most common genes and DNA from its merged rows. Within this sample are 290 or so distinct CDR3 sequences, with roughly 25% of them counted one time only. The ten largest clonotypes hold roughly 63% of the sample. Per the publication, the time point label means: sample taken at primary tumor resection. This material consisted of normal lung tissue next to the tumor, taken at surgery. Receptor source: a male donor with early-stage non-small cell lung cancer.

Worth noting for this clonotype: This beta chain turned up in a library designed for alpha chains; as an off-target read, its abundance says little. This chain uses TRBV7-2 with TRBJ2-3; the D is unclear. CDR1 and CDR2 from the germline V gene are SGHTA and FQGNSA. V was trimmed by 5 bases and J by 6 bases, leaving 15 bases between them. This CDR3 comprises 14 residues. The chain's CDR3 is CASSPDPASDTQYF. In DNA form, the CDR3 reads TGTGCCAGCAGCCCGGACCCTGCTTCCGATACGCAGTATTTT.

A word on this clonotype: With the library built for alpha chains, this beta chain is off target and its frequency is not meaningful. V is TRBV27 and J is TRBJ2-3, with TRBD2 matching over 11 bases. V trimming: 5 bases; J trimming: 2 bases; junction bases outside the gene matches: 12. CDR3 length equals 18 residues. Germline assignment: CDR1 MNHEY and CDR2 SMNVEV (reference sequence). CDR3 bases: TGTGCCAGCAGTCTGTTGGCTAGCGGGGGGATGGACACAGATACGCAGTATTTT. It yields the protein CASSLLASGGMDTDTQYF.

This clonotype was counted a few times. This beta chain lies outside the target of a library built for alpha chains; its clone size means little. The V and J genes are TRBV4-2 and TRBJ2-1; TRBD2 aligns across 8 bases. V shed 1 base, J shed 0 bases, and the junction held 5 bases outside the gene matches. The CDR3 extends over 17 amino acids. Germline CDR1 and CDR2: LGHNA and YNFKEQ. The CDR3 spells CASSQVSGGDSYNEQFF. CDR3 nucleotide sequence: TGTGCCAGCAGCCAAGTCTCCGGGGGGGACTCCTACAATGAGCAGTTCTTC.

A few counts support this clonotype. This beta chain is a stray read from a library made for alpha chains; its abundance is not meaningful. The rearrangement links TRBV9 to TRBJ2-3; D is perhaps TRBD2 (6 bases). V shed 3 bases and J shed 0 bases, with 20 bases lying between them. Germline V CDR1 and CDR2: SGDLS, YYNGEE. There are 18 residues in the CDR3. CDR3 residues: CASSAGDSMGTSTDTQYF. CDR3 in DNA: TGTGCCAGCAGCGCCGGGGACTCAATGGGAACTAGCACAGATACGCAGTATTTT.

On this clonotype: A library prepared for alpha chains yielded this beta chain as an off-target read; its size is of little meaning. V and J are TRBV7-9 and TRBJ2-7; unclear D gene. This CDR3 contains 11 residues. V was trimmed by 3 bases and J by 6 bases, leaving 6 bases between them. Germline loops: CDR1 SEHNR, CDR2 FQNEAQ (reference sequence). The CDR3 region is CASSFQLEQYF. The DNA for the CDR3 is TGTGCCAGCAGCTTCCAACTCGAGCAGTACTTC.

About this clonotype: In a library made to pick up alpha chains, this beta chain is a stray read with a size that means little. This chain connects TRBV5-4 to TRBJ2-1; the match to TRBD2 covers 7 bases. V was clipped by 0 bases and J by 10 bases; unmatched bases: 10. Germline V gives CDR1 SGHNT, CDR2 YYREEE (reference sequence). The CDR3 has 15 residues. This chain's CDR3 is CASSLGAGAPVEQFF. CDR3 DNA: TGTGCCAGCAGCTTGGGTGCGGGAGCCCCTGTGGAGCAGTTCTTC.

About this clonotype: This beta chain represents an off-target read in a library built for alpha chains; its size is of limited meaning. The rearrangement links TRBV7-3 to TRBJ2-5, with D possibly called TRBD1 or TRBD2 (5 bases each). V dropped 0 bases and J dropped 1 base, with 9 bases sitting between them. The CDR3 totals 15 residues. In germline, CDR1 is SGHTA, CDR2 FQGTGA. The CDR3 here is CASSLTAGSQETQYF. CDR3 bases: TGTGCCAGCAGCTTAACGGCAGGGAGCCAAGAGACCCAGTACTTC.

On this clonotype itself: This beta chain is off target for a library built for alpha chains, so its abundance means little. The chain couples TRBV5-1 to TRBJ2-1; 7 bases line up with TRBD2. CDR1 is SGHRS and CDR2 is YFSETQ in the germline V gene. V trimming: 2 bases; J trimming: 7 bases; junction bases outside the gene matches: 9. The CDR3 length is 15 residues. Written as DNA, the CDR3 is TGCGCCAGCAGCTTAGCGGGACCCAGGGATAATGAGCAGTTCTTC. Amino acids: CASSLAGPRDNEQFF.

As for this clonotype: The library was built for alpha chains, so this beta chain is an off-target read and its size means little. The chain has TRBV30 and TRBJ1-2; D might be TRBD1 (5 bases). This CDR3 comprises 16 residues. The germline V and J ends were trimmed by 4 bases and 8 bases, with 26 bases remaining between them. The germline V gene has CDR1 GTSNPN and CDR2 SVGIG (reference sequence). In DNA form, the CDR3 reads TGTGCCTGGACTGGAAGGACCCGGGGCGCCTTGGAAGGCTACACCTTC. Its translation is CAWTGRTRGALEGYTF.

This clonotype has a handful of counts. This beta chain is a stray read from a library made for alpha chains; its abundance is not meaningful. The chain links TRBV4-1 to TRBJ2-1, with D possibly being TRBD2 (5 bases). Trimming shortened V by 2 bases and J by 5 bases, and 10 bases separated the two germline ends. CDR3 size: 14 residues. Per the germline V gene, CDR1 is MGHRA and CDR2 is YSYEKL. CDR3 residues: CASSQRTADNEQFF. In nucleotides, the CDR3 is TGCGCCAGCAGCCAAAGGACTGCTGACAATGAGCAGTTCTTC.

Points on this clonotype: In a library made to pick up alpha chains, this beta chain is a stray read with a size that means little. The chain joins TRBV7-2 to TRBJ2-2, with a tentative D call TRBD1 (5 bases). This CDR3 spans 15 amino acids. Trimming pared 5 bases from V and 3 bases from J, leaving 13 bases between. CDR1 SGHTA and CDR2 FQGNSA come from the germline V gene. The CDR3 spells CASSPQGRDTGELFF. CDR3 nucleotide sequence: TGTGCCAGCAGCCCTCAGGGCAGGGACACCGGGGAGCTGTTTTTT.

In this sample, this clonotype turned up a few times. Within a library made for alpha chains, this beta chain is off target, and its count is uninformative. This rearrangement joins TRBV10-2 to TRBJ2-1; the match to TRBD2 covers 10 bases. Trimming removed 2 bases from V and 6 bases from J; junction bases left unmatched: 1. This CDR3 region has 14 residues. CDR1 WSHSY and CDR2 SAAADI come from the germline V gene. Written as DNA, the CDR3 is TGCGCCAGCAGTGAGGCTAGCGGGGGCAATGAGCAGTTCTTC. This gives the protein CASSEASGGNEQFF.

This clonotype has more than one count but fewer than ten. Because the library targeted alpha chains, this beta chain is an off-target read whose size means little. The chain is built from TRBV5-6 and TRBJ2-6, with D hard to call. The V end lost 0 bases, the J end lost 0 bases, and 7 bases lay between the germline ends. The CDR3 is made up of 16 amino acids. Per the germline V gene, CDR1 is SGHDT and CDR2 is YYEEEE. This chain's CDR3 is CASSLDFASGANVLTF. The DNA for the CDR3 is TGTGCCAGCAGCTTGGATTTCGCCTCTGGGGCCAACGTCCTGACTTTC.

About this clonotype: This beta chain turned up in a library designed for alpha chains; as an off-target read, its abundance says little. This rearrangement joins TRBV18 to TRBJ2-7, with 8 bases lining up with TRBD1. The J segment lost 6 bases and the V segment lost 3 bases, leaving 7 bases of the junction unmatched. CDR3 length equals 14 residues. Germline V lookup: CDR1 KGHSH, CDR2 LQKENI. Here the CDR3 reads CASSPLQGAGEQYF. Written as DNA, the CDR3 is TGTGCCAGCTCACCCTTGCAGGGGGCTGGCGAGCAGTACTTC. The complete variable domain, with remaining parts taken from reference TRBV18 and TRBJ2-7, reads NAGVMQNPRHLVRRRGQEARLRCSPMKGHSHVYWYRQLPEEGLKFMVYLQKENIIDESGMPKERFSAEFPKEGPSILRIQQVVRGDSAAYFCASSPLQGAGEQYFGPGTRLTVT.

Note on this clonotype: This beta chain is an unintended read in a library built for alpha chains; its size means little. The chain carries TRBV6-2 or TRBV6-3 and TRBJ2-5; maybe TRBD2 (6 bases). The V and J ends lost 2 bases and 10 bases respectively, with 11 bases between them. Germline CDR1 is MNHEY and CDR2 is SVGEGT. CDR3 size: 12 residues. For the CDR3, the DNA is TGTGCCAGCAGTTACGACCGGGGGAGCCAGTACTTC. Its protein is CASSYDRGSQYF.

About this clonotype: This beta chain is a stray read from a library made for alpha chains; its abundance is not meaningful. The rearrangement links TRBV20-1 to TRBJ1-5; weak D call: TRBD1 (5 bases). The CDR3 runs 12 residues. Germline assignment: CDR1 DFQATT and CDR2 SNEGSKA (reference sequence). Trimming took off 3 bases at V and 4 bases at J, with 7 bases between the two ends. The DNA for the CDR3 is TGCAGTGCTAGTAGGGGAAATCAGCCCCAGCATTTT. Encoded protein: CSASRGNQPQHF.

Relative to its sample, this clonotype is hyperexpanded. The size of this beta chain means little, since it is a stray read in a library made for alpha chains. The rearrangement links TRBV9 to TRBJ1-2; no clear D. The ends were cut back, 0 bases at V and 1 base at J, with 4 bases in the middle. The CDR3 has 13 amino acids. From germline, CDR1 is SGDLS and CDR2 YYNGEE. CDR3 protein: CASSVDDNYGYTF. CDR3 in DNA: TGTGCCAGCAGCGTAGATGATAACTATGGCTACACCTTC.

This clonotype was picked up a small number of times. Because the library targeted alpha chains, this beta chain is an off-target read whose size means little. The gene calls are TRBV6-5 and TRBJ1-2, with 9 bases that match TRBD1. With 11 bases clipped from V and 3 bases from J, the junction kept 10 bases outside the gene matches. The CDR3 is made up of 14 amino acids. Per germline, CDR1 MNHEY and CDR2 SVGAGI. CDR3 residues: CAPGGQGADYGYTF. In nucleotides, the CDR3 is TGTGCCCCGGGGGGACAGGGAGCGGACTATGGCTACACCTTC.

This clonotype is termed large. This beta chain is an off-target read within a library intended for alpha chains, so its frequency means little. The V and J genes are TRBV27 and TRBJ2-2; D remains unclear. CDR1 is MNHEY, CDR2 SMNVEV, per germline (reference sequence). There are 12 residues in the CDR3. Trimming took off 2 bases at V and 8 bases at J, with 6 bases between the two ends. CDR3 amino acids: CASSLISGELFF. CDR3 in DNA: TGTGCCAGCAGTTTAATATCGGGGGAGCTGTTTTTT.

About this clonotype itself: The library was designed around alpha chains, so this beta chain is a stray read whose abundance carries little weight. The J gene is TRBJ1-1, the V gene TRBV13; the match to TRBD1 covers 8 bases. Looked up from germline, CDR1 is PRHDT and CDR2 is FYEKMQ (reference sequence). This CDR3 has 14 residues. With 1 base clipped from V and 5 bases from J, the junction kept 3 bases outside the gene matches. CDR3 DNA: TGTGCCAGCAGCTTAGAGGACAGGGAAACTGAAGCTTTCTTT. Protein: CASSLEDRETEAFF.

Judged by abundance, this clonotype is hyperexpanded. Being off target in a library aimed at alpha chains, this beta chain has a size of little meaning. This chain links TRBV11-2 with TRBJ2-7; no definite D call. The CDR3 extends over 12 amino acids. V lost 5 bases to trimming and J lost 7 bases, with 12 bases between them. Germline CDR1 is SGHAT and CDR2 is FQNNGV. The CDR3 DNA sequence: TGTGCCAGCAGCCCTAGACTGCGGGAGCAGTACTTC. Amino acids: CASSPRLREQYF. Full variable domain (missing parts from reference TRBV11-2 and TRBJ2-7): EAGVAQSPRYKIIEKRQSVAFWCNPISGHATLYWYQQILGQGPKLLIQFQNNGVVDDSQLPKDRFSAERLKGVDSTLKIQPAKLEDSAVYLCASSPRLREQYFGPGTRLTVT.

Turning to this clonotype: Little can be read into the size of this beta chain, an off-target read in a library designed for alpha chains. V is TRBV12-3 or TRBV12-4 and J is TRBJ2-5; 9 nucleotides line up with TRBD2. The CDR3 spans 14 residues. V was clipped by 10 bases and J by 2 bases; unmatched bases: 8. CDR3 loop: CATSRGGLQETQYF. CDR3 sequence (DNA): TGTGCCACCTCGCGGGGGGGGCTACAAGAGACCCAGTACTTC.

Worth noting for this clonotype: This beta chain was picked up by a library intended for alpha chains and is off target, so its count carries little meaning. The chain is built from TRBV4-3 and TRBJ2-1; D may be TRBD1 (7 bases). V dropped 0 bases and J dropped 9 bases, with 15 bases sitting between them. The germline gives CDR1 LGHNA, CDR2 YSLEER. The CDR3 sequence is 15 residues long. CDR3 amino acids: CASSQDQGGATEQFF. The CDR3 nucleotides read TGCGCCAGCAGCCAAGATCAGGGGGGAGCAACTGAGCAGTTCTTC.

Concerning this clonotype: A library prepared for alpha chains yielded this beta chain as an off-target read; its size is of little meaning. The chain has TRBV29-1 and TRBJ2-7; TRBD2 aligns across 7 bases. V lost 7 bases and J lost 3; bases outside the gene matches: 9. The germline V gene has CDR1 SQVTM and CDR2 ANQGSEA. The CDR3 contains 13 residues. In DNA form, the CDR3 reads TGCAGCGCCGGCCGGGGAGGGCTCTACGAGCAGTACTTC. Amino acid sequence: CSAGRGGLYEQYF.